This TCR beta chain was sequenced for a study of vaccination and CD4 T cells after COVID-19. Study background: The post-COVID samples were taken a median approximately 100 days after diagnosis, anywhere from 35 to 161. In culture, cells were exposed to overlapping spike peptides from SARS-CoV-2, HCoV-NL63, HCoV-OC43 and HCoV-229E.

With the Oncomine TCR Beta short-read assay, DNA from cultured CD4+ T cells was sequenced. It was cultured CD4+ T cells from which genomic DNA was extracted. TCRdb fed the PCR reads into MiXCR, producing one record per CDR3 protein. Found here are roughly 22,000 distinct CDR3 sequences, approximately 30% of them singletons; the top ten hold under 15%. Treatment reported: approximately 9-day PBMC culture with coronavirus spike peptide pools or control peptides (ViraFEST assay). The CDR3 extends over 12 amino acids. V lost 11 bases and J lost 4, with 14 bases in between. Germline V gives CDR1 MNHEY, CDR2 SMNVEV (reference sequence). Concerning this clonotype itself: The target antigen is unknown.

Sequenced sample: cultured CD4+ T cells from blood. The TCR originated in a human donor with COVID-19. The chain has TRBV27 and TRBJ2-5; D not certain. CDR3: CARSSNLETQYF. In DNA form, the CDR3 reads TGTGCCCGATCGTCAAACCTAGAGACCCAGTACTTC.